This TCR beta chain was documented in a study of patients and donors after allogeneic stem cell transplantation (dated by TCRdb to about 2020). Libraries were made using RT-PCR. Instrument used: NextSeq 550. The public sequencing data were trimmed at Q25 with fastp and processed into clonotypes with MiXCR by TCRdb, which kept only in-frame beta chains. Duplicate CDR3 protein sequences are folded into a single record with the most common DNA and genes. Within this sample are about 74,000 distinct CDR3 sequences, with approximately 26% of them counted one time only. Of the sample, approximately 25% falls within the top ten clones. From cysteine to phenylalanine, the CDR3 is 15 amino acids long. Just the 45-base CDR3 DNA is kept, in frame starting at base 1. CDR1 MGHDK and CDR2 SYGVNS were looked up in the germline V gene. A distance of 11 bases separates the germline ends of V and J, which lose 5 bases and 0 bases respectively.

This clonotype was observed a handful of times. No antigen is known for it. No base-level quality is on record; no much larger clone is a single base apart. Recombination connected TRBV25-1 to TRBJ2-4; the D call could be TRBD1 or TRBD2, with each sharing 5 bases. The specimen was blood, either unsorted or a sorted T cell fraction (not recorded which). This clonotype was obtained from a human donor who was either an allogeneic HSCT recipient or a stem cell or donor lymphocyte infusion donor (not recorded which). It is not recorded whose cells these are; they may come from a transplant donor. The CDR3 amino acid sequence is: CASSYGGIAKNIQYF. The DNA sequence reads TGTGCCAGCAGTTATGGGGGAATAGCCAAAAACATTCAGTACTTC.